The next 21 T cell receptor beta chains were all read from a single sample in a study of T-cell memory formation after mild COVID-19. TCRdb itself ran the 5' RACE reads through MiXCR, one entry per CDR3 protein. This sample carries roughly 250,000 distinct CDR3 sequences, around 17% of them seen once, and the ten largest clones take roughly 3.6%. The sample comprised PBMCs or a T cell subset sorted from them (not recorded which). All receptors derive from a man between 18 and 29 years old who had mild COVID-19 (a few samples of this study predate the infection). Cell type and time point are not known.

The rearrangement joins TRBV9 to TRBJ1-1; the D gene is possibly TRBD1 (5 bases). Germline values: CDR1 SGDLS, CDR2 YYNGEE. V lost 1 base and J lost 5, with 12 bases in between. The CDR3 is 14 amino acids. This chain's CDR3 is CASSVQPGATEAFF. The CDR3 DNA reads as TGTGCCAGCAGCGTACAGCCTGGGGCAACTGAAGCTTTCTTT. The full variable domain, rest sourced from reference TRBV9 and TRBJ1-1, is DSGVTQTPKHLITATGQRVTLRCSPRSGDLSVYWYQQSLDQGLQFLIQYYNGEERAKGNILERFSAQQFPDLHSELNLSSLELGDSALYFCASSVQPGATEAFFGQGTRLTVV.

The V call is TRBV4-3, the J call TRBJ2-3; 8 positions agree with TRBD2. Germline V gene sequence: CDR1 LGHNA, CDR2 YSLEER. The CDR3 spans 17 residues. V trimming: 4 bases; J trimming: 2 bases; junction bases outside the gene matches: 11. The CDR3 here is CASSLAGGLGDTDTQYF. Written as DNA, the CDR3 is TGCGCCAGCAGCCTCGCGGGGGGCTTGGGGGACACAGATACGCAGTATTTT.

This clonotype has a handful of counts. This sequence joins TRBV4-3 and TRBJ2-3, with D hard to call. The germline gives CDR1 LGHNA, CDR2 YSLEER. Trimming took 0 bases from V and 2 from J, leaving 6 bases between them. The CDR3 spans 14 residues. The CDR3 nucleotides are TGCGCCAGCAGCCAAGATGGTAACACAGATACGCAGTATTTT. Its translation: CASSQDGNTDTQYF.

This clonotype occurred a few times. V is TRBV12-3 or TRBV12-4 and J is TRBJ2-1; tentative D call: TRBD1 (6 bases). The CDR3 loop spans 13 amino acids. V was trimmed by 1 base and J by 8 bases, leaving 9 bases between them. In nucleotides, the CDR3 is TGTGCCAGCAGTTTAGGCCAGGGGTATGAGCAGTTCTTC. Translated: CASSLGQGYEQFF.

This clonotype has a handful of counts. CDR3 loop: CASSVTGGATYNEQFF. The CDR3 bases are TGTGCCAGCAGCGTGACTGGTGGTGCAACCTACAATGAGCAGTTCTTC. The chain employs TRBV11-3 and TRBJ2-1, with D unresolved. This CDR3 has 16 amino acids. Germline lookup yields CDR1 SGHNT and CDR2 YENEEA. V lost 5 bases and J lost 2, with 16 bases in between.

The V call is TRBV25-1, the J call TRBJ1-5; possibly TRBD1 for D (5 bases). Trimming cost V 2 bases and J 6 bases, with 17 bases left between them. The germline V gene encodes CDR1 MGHDK and CDR2 SYGVNS. This CDR3 is 16 amino acids long. The chain's CDR3 is CASSEQGRGMGQPQHF. The DNA for the CDR3 is TGTGCCAGCAGTGAACAGGGAAGGGGAATGGGTCAGCCCCAGCATTTT.

The genes are TRBV5-5 and TRBJ2-7, with D hard to call. The CDR3 consists of 14 residues. The germline gives CDR1 SGHKS, CDR2 YYEKEE (reference sequence). V was clipped by 2 bases and J by 0 bases, with 9 bases between them. CDR3 region: CASSLRQLSYEQYV. In DNA form, the CDR3 reads TGTGCCAGCAGCTTAAGGCAACTCTCCTACGAGCAGTACGTC.

The rearrangement links TRBV7-2 to TRBJ2-2; a possible D gene is TRBD1 (5 bases). V lost 5 bases to trimming and J lost 4 bases, with 14 bases between them. Germline lookup yields CDR1 SGHTA and CDR2 FQGNSA. The CDR3 covers 15 residues. This CDR3 is CASSLRRAATGELFF. As DNA, the CDR3 is TGTGCCAGCAGCCTACGCAGGGCGGCCACCGGGGAGCTGTTTTTT.

In its sample, this clonotype was seen a few times. V is TRBV7-9 and J is TRBJ2-6; D is ambiguous. Germline CDR1 reads SEHNR; CDR2 reads FQNEAQ (reference sequence). The CDR3 has 16 amino acids. The V and J ends lost 2 bases and 0 bases respectively, with 8 bases between them. For the CDR3, the DNA is TGTGCCAGCAGCTTACTCCCGGCCTCTGGGGCCAACGTCCTGACTTTC. Residues: CASSLLPASGANVLTF.

The V gene is TRBV12-3 or TRBV12-4, the J gene TRBJ1-3; D is uncertain. CDR3 size: 13 residues. V was pared by 5 bases and J by 4 bases, with 9 bases between. The CDR3 reads CASSPMGGNTIYF. The CDR3 DNA follows: TGTGCCAGCAGTCCCATGGGGGGAAACACCATATATTTT.

This clonotype has at least ten counts. This chain uses TRBV24-1 with TRBJ2-1; D is uncertain. V was trimmed by 5 bases and J by 0 bases, leaving 7 bases between them. The CDR3 has 14 residues. The germline V gene has CDR1 KGHDR and CDR2 SFDVKD. CDR3 amino acids: CATSAASSYNEQFF. CDR3 coding DNA: TGTGCCACCAGTGCTGCCAGCTCCTACAATGAGCAGTTCTTC.

The chain recombines TRBV4-2 with TRBJ1-5; a weak D match, TRBD1 (5 bases). Germline-derived CDR1 and CDR2 are LGHNA and YNFKEQ. CDR3 length: 15 amino acids. The V gene lost 3 bases and the J gene lost 6 bases, with 15 bases spanning the gap. The CDR3 spells CASSHWEGLGQPQHF. The CDR3 bases are TGTGCCAGCAGCCATTGGGAGGGGTTGGGTCAGCCCCAGCATTTT.

The J gene is TRBJ2-1, the V gene TRBV20-1; D remains ambiguous. CDR1 is DFQATT, CDR2 SNEGSKA, per germline (reference sequence). Trimming shortened V by 3 bases and J by 4 bases, and 13 bases separated the two germline ends. The CDR3 is 14 amino acids. CDR3 DNA: TGCAGTGCTAGCGGCGACCCGTCATACAATGAGCAGTTCTTC. Translating it yields CSASGDPSYNEQFF.

The chain carries TRBV18 and TRBJ1-1; D unresolved. The ends were cut back, 5 bases at V and 5 bases at J, with 12 bases in the middle. The CDR3 covers 13 residues. The V gene's germline CDR1 is KGHSH and CDR2 LQKENI. The chain's CDR3 is CASSGYGGTEAFF. CDR3 coding DNA: TGTGCCAGCTCAGGGTACGGCGGGACTGAAGCTTTCTTT.

This clonotype was seen a few times. The gene calls are TRBV6-5 and TRBJ1-4; TRBD1 is a possible D gene (6 bases). Germline V gene sequence: CDR1 MNHEY, CDR2 SVGAGI. The CDR3 runs to 14 residues. Trimming took off 0 bases at V and 8 bases at J, with 10 bases between the two ends. The CDR3 here is CASSYSAGVEKLFF. The CDR3 nucleotides read TGTGCCAGCAGTTACTCTGCAGGGGTCGAAAAACTGTTTTTT.

The chain links TRBV27 to TRBJ1-2, with D hard to call. CDR1 and CDR2 from the germline V gene are MNHEY and SMNVEV (reference sequence). This CDR3 spans 13 amino acids. CDR3 nucleotide sequence: TGTGCAAGCCAGCAGAGCCCTTCTCTTGGCTACACCTTC. This translates into CASQQSPSLGYTF.

V usage is TRBV4-3 and J usage is TRBJ2-3; 8 nucleotides line up with TRBD2. The CDR3 loop spans 14 amino acids. Trimming took 4 bases from V and 6 from J; bases not matched to a gene: 6. From germline, CDR1 is LGHNA and CDR2 YSLEER. The CDR3 reads CASSRQRGMDTQYF. CDR3 sequence (DNA): TGCGCCAGCAGCCGCCAGCGGGGGATGGATACGCAGTATTTT.

The table lists this clonotype with a few counts. The rearrangement uses TRBV24-1 and TRBJ1-5; D is perhaps TRBD1 (5 bases). Per the germline V gene, CDR1 is KGHDR and CDR2 is SFDVKD. V was pared by 7 bases and J by 9 bases, with 12 bases between. The CDR3 sequence is 12 residues long. In DNA, the CDR3 is TGTGCCACCAGCGACTGGGGGTCGCCCCAGCATTTT. This translates into CATSDWGSPQHF.

This clonotype has a handful of counts. The chain joins TRBV5-6 to TRBJ2-1; weak D call: TRBD1 (6 bases). The CDR3 runs to 16 residues. Germline assignment: CDR1 SGHDT and CDR2 YYEEEE. Trimming removed 3 bases from V and 3 bases from J, with 16 bases in between. The CDR3 sequence: CASSSLGRGSYNEQFF. CDR3 DNA sequence: TGTGCCAGCAGCTCCCTGGGCAGGGGTAGCTACAATGAGCAGTTCTTC.

The rearrangement links TRBV10-3 to TRBJ2-3, with a tentative D call TRBD1 (7 bases). The CDR3 runs to 15 residues. With 4 bases removed from V and 5 bases from J, the gap between germline ends came to 16 bases. Germline V gene sequence: CDR1 ENHRY, CDR2 SYGVKD. The CDR3 bases are TGTGCCATCAGTGCTCAGGGGGGACGCAGAGATACGCAGTATTTT. It yields the protein CAISAQGGRRDTQYF.

The chain carries TRBV27 and TRBJ1-1, with unresolved D. Trimming left V 7 bases short and J 1 base short, with 10 bases between. CDR3 length: 13 amino acids. Germline CDR1 and CDR2: MNHEY and SMNVEV (reference sequence). The CDR3, as DNA: TGTGCCAGCACGTTGCGGAGGAACACTGAAGCTTTCTTT. It specifies CASTLRRNTEAFF.